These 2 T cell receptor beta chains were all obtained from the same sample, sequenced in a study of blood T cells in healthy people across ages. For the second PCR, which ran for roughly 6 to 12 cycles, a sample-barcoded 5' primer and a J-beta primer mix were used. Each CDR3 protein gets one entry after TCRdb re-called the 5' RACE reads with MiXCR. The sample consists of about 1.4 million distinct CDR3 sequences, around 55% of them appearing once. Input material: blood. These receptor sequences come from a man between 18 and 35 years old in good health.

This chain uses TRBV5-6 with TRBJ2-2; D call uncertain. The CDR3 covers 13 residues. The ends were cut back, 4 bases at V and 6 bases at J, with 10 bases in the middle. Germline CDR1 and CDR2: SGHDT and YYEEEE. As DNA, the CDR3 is TGTGCCAGCAGCCCAATAGATGCCGGGGAGCTGTTTTTT. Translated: CASSPIDAGELFF.

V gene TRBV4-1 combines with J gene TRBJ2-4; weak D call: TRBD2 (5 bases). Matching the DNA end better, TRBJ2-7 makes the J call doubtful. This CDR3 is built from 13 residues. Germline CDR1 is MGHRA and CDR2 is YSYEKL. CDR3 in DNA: TGCGCCAGCAGCCAAGTGGACTTGGACGAGCAGTACTTC. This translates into CASSQVDLDEQYF.